This TCR beta chain stems from a study of identical twins. Healthy Caucasians supplied all donations. A template switching step contributed a universal primer site, while unique molecular identifiers were present in the cDNA. One entry per CDR3 protein results from TCRdb running MiXCR on the 5' RACE reads. Here the sample spans some 270,000 distinct CDR3 sequences, approximately 8.6% being singletons. Ten or more counts support this clonotype. Its specificity is not known. Study conclusions and caveats: High-abundance cord blood beta clonotypes had fewer insertions; memory repertoires showed none. Models underestimated how often monozygotic twins shared out-of-frame TCR alpha.

The sample was also linked to a second study, of yellow fever vaccine responses in identical twins.

The receptor's source is a woman under 30 in good health. Sequenced: CD8+ T cells sorted from blood.

CDR3 DNA sequence: TGCAGCGTTGTAGTTAGGGGTATCGTCCTATCCTACGAGCAGTACTTC. Translation gives CSVVVRGIVLSYEQYF. This chain joins TRBV29-1 and TRBJ2-7; D is possibly TRBD1 (5 bases). The V gene lost 4 bases and the J gene lost 1 base, with 20 bases spanning the gap. The germline gives CDR1 SQVTM, CDR2 ANQGSEA. The CDR3 is 16 residues long.